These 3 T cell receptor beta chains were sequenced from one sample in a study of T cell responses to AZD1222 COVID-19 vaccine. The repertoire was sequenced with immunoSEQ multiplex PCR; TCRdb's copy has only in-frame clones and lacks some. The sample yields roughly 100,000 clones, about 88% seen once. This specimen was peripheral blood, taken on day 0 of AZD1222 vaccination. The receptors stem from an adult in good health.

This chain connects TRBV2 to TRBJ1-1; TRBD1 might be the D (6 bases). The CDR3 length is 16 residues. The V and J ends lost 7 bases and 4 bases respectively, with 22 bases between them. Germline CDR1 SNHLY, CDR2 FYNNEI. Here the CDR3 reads CASNWGGADVRTEAFF. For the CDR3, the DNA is TGTGCCAGCAATTGGGGGGGGGCTGATGTTCGCACTGAAGCTTTCTTT.

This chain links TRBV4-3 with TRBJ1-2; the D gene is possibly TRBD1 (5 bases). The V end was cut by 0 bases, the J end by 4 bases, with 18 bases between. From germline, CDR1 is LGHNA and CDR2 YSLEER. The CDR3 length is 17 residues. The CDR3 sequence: CASSQDSVSYRPYGYTF. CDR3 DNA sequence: TGCGCCAGCAGCCAAGATTCAGTGTCCTACAGGCCCTATGGCTACACCTTC.

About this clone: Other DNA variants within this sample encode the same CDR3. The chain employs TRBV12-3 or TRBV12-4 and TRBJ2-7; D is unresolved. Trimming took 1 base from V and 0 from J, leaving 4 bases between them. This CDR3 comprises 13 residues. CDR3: CASSLDSSYEQYF. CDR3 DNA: TGTGCCAGCAGTTTAGACAGCTCCTACGAGCAGTACTTC.